This T cell receptor beta chain was sequenced during a study of cytomegalovirus exposure and HLA in healthy donors. The study's findings and limits: Several of the most significant clusters appeared linked to common viral pathogens, based on a later analysis.

It was with 60 Vbeta and 13 Jbeta primers that the PCR ran. Sequencing was performed with immunoSEQ multiplex PCR; in TCRdb, only in-frame clones are kept and a portion is missing. Counted here are approximately 150,000 clones, more than 60% occurring once; the ten biggest clones make up approximately 10%. Unrecorded immune exposure was likely among donors, who were nominally healthy when sampled. Comments on this clone: Its antigen is currently unknown.

This clonotype originated in a man aged 18 to 29 in good health and CMV-seropositive. Sample: PBMCs.

CDR3 residues: CAWSVGTANEQYF. The CDR3 DNA reads TGTGCCTGGAGTGTCGGGACAGCCAACGAGCAGTACTTC. The V and J genes are TRBV30 and TRBJ2-7; TRBD1 matches 7 bases. Germline CDR1 is GTSNPN and CDR2 is SVGIG (reference sequence). V dropped 0 bases and J dropped 5; count of bases not matched to a gene: 4. The CDR3 totals 13 residues.